This paragraph covers one T cell receptor (beta chain) sequence. CDR1 and CDR2 (germline): SQVTM, ANQGSEA. The CDR3 contains 12 residues. V shed 8 bases and J 4 bases; nucleotides not matched to a gene: 6. The record originates from a study of T cell changes during pregnancy in multiple sclerosis. Clones were read by immunoSEQ multiplex PCR, and TCRdb kept only the in-frame ones, dropping some. Among roughly 40,000 clones listed, more than 85% were seen once. The chain carries TRBV29-1 and TRBJ2-5, with 8 bases aligning to TRBD2. This TCR was sampled from a female donor with multiple sclerosis, enrolled in a pregnancy study. The sample here was CD8+ T cells from peripheral blood mononuclear cells, taken in the first trimester of pregnancy. Written as DNA, the CDR3 is TGCAGCCTGTACACTAGCGGAGAGACCCAGTACTTC. Its protein product is CSLYTSGETQYF.